This is a list of T cell receptor beta chains from one sample in a study of TIL therapy for anti-PD-1-resistant metastatic lung cancer. Using immunoSEQ multiplex PCR, the repertoire was profiled, and TCRdb retains in-frame clones only, with some absent. The table has 36,000 or so clones, around 67% seen once. This sample comprised blood, obtained at baseline. These TCRs come from a person aged 25-85 years with non-small cell lung cancer. Each CDR3 is given with its conserved first and last residue. The D gene is left open where the match is weak. Clone size is shown for a subset of rows, as once, few, many or a class of expanded clone.

clone_size,v_call,d_call,j_call,cdr3_nt,cdr3_aa
.,TRBV20-1,.,TRBJ2-5,TGCAGTGCTAGATCCCAAGAGACCCAGTACTTC,CSARSQETQYF
once,TRBV18,.,TRBJ2-3,TGTGCCAGCTCTCAAGACAGTACAGATACGCAGTATTTT,CASSQDSTDTQYF
few,TRBV6-6,TRBD1,TRBJ2-7,TGTGCCAGCAGTCCCTGGACAGGTTGGGACGAGCAGTACTTC,CASSPWTGWDEQYF
.,TRBV25-1,.,TRBJ2-3,TGTGCCAGCAGTGAGGGACCCCACAACACAGATACGCAGTATTTT,CASSEGPHNTDTQYF
.,TRBV10-3,.,TRBJ1-3,TGTGCCATCAGACCTAATGACAGAGGGGTTGGAAACACCATATATTTT,CAIRPNDRGVGNTIYF
.,TRBV2,.,TRBJ1-2,TGTGCCAGCAGTGAAGCGGGTTTGGGCGGCTACACCTTC,CASSEAGLGGYTF
few,TRBV14,.,TRBJ1-1,TGTGCCAGCAGCCGCCTGGGCACTGAAGCTTTCTTT,CASSRLGTEAFF
.,TRBV7-2,.,TRBJ2-7,TGTGCCAGCAGCTTCCGGACTCCTTCCTACGAGCAGTACTTC,CASSFRTPSYEQYF
.,TRBV18,TRBD1,TRBJ1-6,TGTGCCAGCTCACAGTCCCGGGACAGTAGCTCCTATAATTCACCCCTCCACTTT,CASSQSRDSSSYNSPLHF
once,TRBV9,.,TRBJ2-5,TGTGCCAGCAGCGTAGGACTAGGTAAAGAGACCCAGTACTTC,CASSVGLGKETQYF
.,TRBV29-1,.,TRBJ2-6,TGCAGCGTCAGTTCATCTGGGGCCAACGTCCTGACTTTC,CSVSSSGANVLTF
few,TRBV5-1,.,TRBJ1-1,TGCGCCAGCAGCTTGGCCGGGGGTTATGGCACTGAAGCTTTCTTT,CASSLAGGYGTEAFF
few,TRBV27,.,TRBJ1-2,TGTGCCAGCAGGATATATGGCTACACCTTC,CASRIYGYTF
.,TRBV7-2,.,TRBJ1-1,TGTGCCAGCAGCTCACAGATGAACACTGAAGCTTTCTTT,CASSSQMNTEAFF
once,TRBV20-1,.,TRBJ2-4,TGCAGTGCTGCGCTAAGGGGGGACTTTCTGTTC,CSAALRGDFLF
.,TRBV9,TRBD2,TRBJ2-5,TGTGCCAGCACCGTTATAGCGGGGGCCCTCCAAGAGACCCAGTACTTC,CASTVIAGALQETQYF
.,TRBV7-6,.,TRBJ1-3,TGTGCCAGCAGCTTAGCGAAGCCACAGATCTCTGGAAACACCATATATTTT,CASSLAKPQISGNTIYF
.,TRBV7-2,.,TRBJ1-3,TGTGCCAGCAGCTTATCCTCAGGGGACTCGGGAAACACCATATATTTT,CASSLSSGDSGNTIYF
.,TRBV4-3,.,TRBJ1-1,TGCGCCAGCAATATTGTGGGACACGACATGAACACTGAAGCTTTCTTT,CASNIVGHDMNTEAFF
.,TRBV29-1,.,TRBJ2-3,TGCAGCGTTGAATTTCGGGGGGCGAGCACAGATACGCAGTATTTT,CSVEFRGASTDTQYF
once,TRBV28,TRBD1,TRBJ2-7,TGTGCCAGCCTAGACCGGGACAGTCTCTACGAGCAGTACTTC,CASLDRDSLYEQYF
.,TRBV19,TRBD1,TRBJ1-2,TGTGCCAGTAGTAAGGGCTCCCTTTCCGGGACAGGGGACCACTATGGCTACACCTTC,CASSKGSLSGTGDHYGYTF
few,TRBV7-6,.,TRBJ1-2,TGTGCCAGCAGCTTAAGCCACAGGGCAAATGGCTACACCTTC,CASSLSHRANGYTF
few,TRBV7-8,.,TRBJ1-1,TGTGCCAGCAGCTTTGCCGAGAACACTGAAGCTTTCTTT,CASSFAENTEAFF
.,TRBV7-9,.,TRBJ1-5,TGTGCCACCTGTTGTCAGCCCCAGCATTTT,CATCCQPQHF
.,TRBV15,.,TRBJ2-5,TGTGCCACCAGCAGAGATTTGATCGGGGAGACCCAGTACTTC,CATSRDLIGETQYF
.,TRBV5-6,TRBD2,TRBJ2-5,TGTGCCAGCAGCTTGCGCGGGAGGGGACAAGAGACCCAGTACTTC,CASSLRGRGQETQYF
.,TRBV9,.,TRBJ2-1,TGTGCCAGCAGCGTAGTGGGCGGCTCCTACAATGAGCAGTTCTTC,CASSVVGGSYNEQFF
.,TRBV5-1,TRBD2,TRBJ2-5,TGCGCCAGCAGCTCTAGCGGGACGGGGGGAGAGACCCAGTACTTC,CASSSSGTGGETQYF
.,TRBV6-6,.,TRBJ2-1,TGTGCCAGCAGTTACGACGGGGTTTACAATGAGCAGTTCTTC,CASSYDGVYNEQFF
.,TRBV4-3,.,TRBJ1-2,TGCGCCAGCAGCCCCGCCGGGACTAACTATGGCTACACCTTC,CASSPAGTNYGYTF
few,TRBV5-1,TRBD2,TRBJ2-3,TGCGCCAGCAGCTTGGGCGGGGGGGCAGATACGCAGTATTTT,CASSLGGGADTQYF
.,TRBV7-2,.,TRBJ2-1,TGTGCCAGCAGCTTGCTATGGCCCGACTACAATGAGCAGTTCTTC,CASSLLWPDYNEQFF
.,TRBV29-1,.,TRBJ2-3,TGCAGCGTGAAGCCGATGACCGGGGAAGATACGCAGTATTTT,CSVKPMTGEDTQYF
.,TRBV9,TRBD1,TRBJ2-1,TGTGCCAGCAGCGTAGGGGAGACAGGGGGTGGAAATGAGCAGTTCTTC,CASSVGETGGGNEQFF
few,TRBV6-5,.,TRBJ1-6,TGTGCCAGCCGCACCGGGGGCAATTCACCCCTCCACTTT,CASRTGGNSPLHF
.,TRBV5-4,.,TRBJ2-1,TGTGCCAGCAGCGACCCCGGGGGCGGGGGTGAGCAGTTCTTC,CASSDPGGGGEQFF
.,TRBV7-8,.,TRBJ2-5,TGTGCCAGCAGCTTAGGTCGCAGCCTACAAGAGACCCAGTACTTC,CASSLGRSLQETQYF
few,TRBV7-3,TRBD1,TRBJ1-2,TGTGCCAGCAGCCAGTGGGACAGAGGAGACTATGGCTACACCTTC,CASSQWDRGDYGYTF
.,TRBV27,.,TRBJ1-1,TGTGCCAGCAGATCTACCACCCACAGGTTCCCTGAAGCTTTCTTT,CASRSTTHRFPEAFF
.,TRBV7-2,TRBD1,TRBJ1-6,TGTGCCAGCAGCTTGAGGACAGGAGATTCACCCCTCCACTTT,CASSLRTGDSPLHF
.,TRBV7-7,TRBD1,TRBJ2-5,TGTGCTAGCAGCTCGGGACAGGGAGGCCAAGAGACCCAGTACTTC,CASSSGQGGQETQYF
.,TRBV2,.,TRBJ2-7,TGTGCCAGCAGTGGGGGGCCCTACGAGCAGTACTTC,CASSGGPYEQYF
.,TRBV7-9,TRBD1,TRBJ2-2,TGTGCCAGCAGGGGGACAGGGGGCGCGGGCACCGGGGAGCTGTTTTTT,CASRGTGGAGTGELFF
.,TRBV29-1,TRBD2,TRBJ2-2,TGCAGCGTTGTTTTCTTAGCGGGAGAGGTCACCGGGGAGCTGTTTTTT,CSVVFLAGEVTGELFF
.,TRBV7-9,.,TRBJ2-3,TGTGCCAGCAGCTTAGCCTGGGCAGATACGCAGTATTTT,CASSLAWADTQYF
.,TRBV5-5,TRBD2,TRBJ2-3,TGTGCCAGCAGCTTGGCTTCCCTAGCGGGAACTACTTATACGCAGTATTTT,CASSLASLAGTTYTQYF
.,TRBV28,.,TRBJ2-7,TGTGCCAGCAGTCCTCGACAGTCGGACTACGAGCAGTACTTC,CASSPRQSDYEQYF
.,TRBV7-2,.,TRBJ1-3,TGTGCCAGCAGCACAGGACCTGGAAACACCATATATTTT,CASSTGPGNTIYF